The text below deals with one TCR beta chain. Newly diagnosed hyperthyroidism patients aged 18 to 65 years had disease lasting under 2 months. The investigators amplified TCR beta CDR3 regions from RNA transcripts. The study used the HTBI primer set for a first-round RT-PCR of the TCR CDR3. TCRdb re-analysed the multiplex PCR reads in MiXCR, keeping a single row per CDR3 protein. In the table there are about 700,000 distinct CDR3 sequences, approximately 14% of which are singletons. These data are taken from a study of T cells in Graves' hyperthyroidism and ophthalmopathy. The CDR3 has 17 amino acids. V was pared by 3 bases and J by 6 bases, with 10 bases of the junction left unmatched. Germline-derived CDR1 and CDR2 are SGHTA and FQGNSA.

Sequenced sample: blood. The sequence derives from a woman aged 18 to 35 with Graves' hyperthyroidism. The rearrangement links TRBV7-2 to TRBJ2-4, with TRBD2 matching over 11 bases. DNA for the CDR3: TGTGCCAGCAGCTTGGGGTTAGCGGGAGGGCCGGCAAACATTCAGTACTTC. Amino acids: CASSLGLAGGPANIQYF.